This T cell receptor beta chain emerged from a study of PD-1 blockade in classical Hodgkin lymphoma. The assay was immunoSEQ multiplex PCR, and TCRdb's table has in-frame clones only and misses some. The sample holds about 25,000 clones, 85% to 95% seen once. Time point defined: newly diagnosed, previously untreated cHL patient sample. The CDR3 contains 15 residues. The V end was cut by 3 bases, the J end by 2 bases, with 14 bases between. Germline V gene data show CDR1 as SGHTA and CDR2 as FQGNSA. Sequencing was performed on peripheral blood mononuclear cells (PBMCs). This TCR was sampled from a human donor with classical Hodgkin lymphoma. The chain couples TRBV7-2 to TRBJ2-7; D is perhaps TRBD1 (5 bases). CDR3: CASSLVSDSPYEQYF. DNA for the CDR3: TGTGCCAGCAGCTTGGTCTCAGACAGCCCCTACGAGCAGTACTTC.